A single sample gave rise to the 12 T cell receptor beta chains below, sequenced in a study of T cell changes during pregnancy in multiple sclerosis. The repertoire was sequenced with immunoSEQ multiplex PCR; TCRdb's copy has only in-frame clones and lacks some. Among about 31,000 clones listed, about nine tenths were seen once. This specimen consisted of CD8+ T cells from peripheral blood mononuclear cells, obtained in the second trimester of pregnancy. These TCRs come from a female donor with multiple sclerosis, enrolled in a pregnancy study.

The chain has TRBV19 and TRBJ2-7, with D possibly being TRBD2 (5 bases). Germline V CDR1 and CDR2: LNHDA, SQIVND (reference sequence). This CDR3 region has 13 residues. Trimming removed 5 bases at V and 1 base at J, with 9 bases between. CDR3 protein: CASSFGESYEQYF. CDR3 nucleotides: TGTGCCAGTAGTTTCGGGGAATCCTACGAGCAGTACTTC.

The V and J genes are TRBV4-2 and TRBJ2-3; D gene uncertain. CDR1 is LGHNA and CDR2 is YNFKEQ in the germline V gene. The ends were cut back, 1 base at V and 1 base at J, with 6 bases in the middle. CDR3 length: 14 residues. The CDR3 reads CASSQVRGTDTQYF. The CDR3 bases are TGTGCCAGCAGCCAAGTGAGAGGCACAGATACGCAGTATTTT.

DNA for the CDR3: TGTGCCAGTAGTATAGTAGGCCCCGGGGGACAGGGGGCCATTTCCTACGAGCAGTACTTC. It yields the protein CASSIVGPGGQGAISYEQYF. V is TRBV19 and J is TRBJ2-7; TRBD1 matches 12 bases. This CDR3 is 20 amino acids long. In germline, CDR1 is LNHDA, CDR2 SQIVND (reference sequence). V shed 1 base, J shed 1 base, and the junction held 14 bases outside the gene matches.

The chain links TRBV7-9 to TRBJ2-7; D might be TRBD1 (5 bases). V dropped 5 bases and J dropped 4 bases, with 9 bases sitting between them. Germline CDR1 SEHNR, CDR2 FQNEAQ (reference sequence). The CDR3 sequence is 12 residues long. The CDR3 sequence: CASSQTVYEQYF. Written as DNA, the CDR3 is TGTGCCAGCAGCCAGACAGTTTACGAGCAGTACTTC. The complete variable domain, with remaining parts taken from reference TRBV7-9 and TRBJ2-7, reads DTGVSQNPRHKITKRGQNVTFRCDPISEHNRLYWYRQTLGQGPEFLTYFQNEAQLEKSRLLSDRFSAERPKGSFSTLEIQRTEQGDSAMYLCASSQTVYEQYFGPGTRLTVT.

The chain recombines TRBV10-3 with TRBJ2-7; 7 nucleotides agree with TRBD2. CDR3 length equals 13 residues. The J segment lost 4 bases and the V segment lost 2 bases, leaving 2 bases of the junction unmatched. CDR1 and CDR2 from the germline V gene are ENHRY and SYGVKD. The CDR3 DNA follows: TGTGCCATCAGTGAGGCGGGAGCGTACGAGCAGTACTTC. The encoded protein is CAISEAGAYEQYF.

V gene TRBV28 combines with J gene TRBJ2-7; maybe TRBD1 (6 bases). V was pared by 8 bases and J by 0 bases, with 17 bases between. This CDR3 contains 15 residues. Germline CDR1 is MDHEN and CDR2 is SYDVKM. As DNA, the CDR3 is TGTGCCAGCTGGGGGCGCGATTTCAGCTCCTACGAGCAGTACTTC. The encoded protein is CASWGRDFSSYEQYF.

The gene calls are TRBV4-3 and TRBJ2-1, with D perhaps matching TRBD2 (6 bases). Looked up from germline, CDR1 is LGHNA and CDR2 is YSLEER. The CDR3 is made up of 13 amino acids. Trimming took 1 base from V and 9 from J, leaving 10 bases between them. The CDR3 sequence is CASSQGRRGEQFF. CDR3 nucleotides: TGCGCCAGCAGCCAAGGTCGGAGGGGTGAGCAGTTCTTC.

This clone was found a few times. V and J are TRBV21-1 and TRBJ1-5; TRBD1 is the table's D call and was not checked against the DNA. TRBV21-1 is given as a pseudogene. CDR3 length: 18 amino acids. CDR3 nucleotides: TGTGCCAGCAGCAAAGTGAGGCGGACAGGGGCCCTCCCGCGGCCCCAGCATTTT. It yields the protein CASSKVRRTGALPRPQHF.

This chain links TRBV28 with TRBJ1-4; 8 bases match TRBD1. The length of the CDR3 is 17 residues. The V gene end was trimmed by 4 bases and the J gene end by 4 bases; junction bases not matched to a gene: 11. Germline CDR1 reads MDHEN; CDR2 reads SYDVKM. CDR3 bases: TGTGCCAGCAGTTCACCCCATCTAGACAGGGGTAATGAAAAACTGTTTTTT. Its protein product is CASSSPHLDRGNEKLFF.

This clone came up once. The V and J genes are TRBV20-1 and TRBJ1-1; no clear D gene. CDR3 length equals 10 residues. The ends were cut back, 7 bases at V and 6 bases at J, with 9 bases in the middle. Germline V CDR1 and CDR2: DFQATT, SNEGSKA (reference sequence). CDR3 amino acids: CSVLVAEAFF. Written as DNA, the CDR3 is TGCAGTGTATTAGTCGCTGAAGCTTTCTTT.

J is TRBJ2-3 and V is TRBV27; D not certain. This CDR3 is 13 amino acids long. CDR1 is MNHEY and CDR2 is SMNVEV in the germline V gene (reference sequence). Trimming left V 2 bases short and J 4 bases short, with 7 bases between. DNA of the CDR3: TGTGCCAGCAGTTTAAAGAGGCCAGATACGCAGTATTTT. It encodes CASSLKRPDTQYF.

V and J are TRBV15 and TRBJ2-1; maybe TRBD2 (6 bases). Per germline, CDR1 LNHNV and CDR2 YYDKDF (reference sequence). CDR3 length: 14 amino acids. V was pared by 5 bases and J by 9 bases, with 17 bases between. The chain's CDR3 is CATSGRSGSGEQFF. DNA for the CDR3: TGTGCCACCAGCGGTCGATCCGGGAGCGGTGAGCAGTTCTTC.